Following are 23 T cell receptor beta chains from one sample sequenced in a study of low-dose radiotherapy and immunotherapy resistance in tumors. Primers used for first-strand cDNA, a TRAV- and TRBV-specific set, covered both alpha and beta chains. The TCRs were subjected to amplification over approximately 20 PCR cycles employing a constant-region primer in conjunction with a V-primer adapter. TCRdb reanalysed the reads using MiXCR and keeps one entry per CDR3 protein. This table holds approximately 45,000 distinct CDR3 sequences, 25% to 30% found once. Noted time point: after trial treatment. The treatment is: LDRT plus nivolumab, ipilimumab, low-dose cyclophosphamide and aspirin (RACIN trial). The source was PBMCs, collected after low-dose radiotherapy plus immunotherapy. The receptors were gathered from a male donor with prostate cancer.

Comments on this clonotype: This is likely an artifact of a read error, given a far larger clone one base away. This chain links TRBV5-1 with TRBJ2-5, with 10 bases lining up with TRBD1. Germline V gene lookup returns CDR1 SGHRS and CDR2 YFSETQ. CDR3 length: 13 residues. V lost 4 bases to trimming and J lost 11 bases; unmatched junction nucleotides: 8. The CDR3 coding sequence is TGCGCCAGCAGCGGGACAGGGGCCGATGAGCAGTACTTC. As protein: CASSGTGADEQYF.

Comments on this clonotype: Only one base separates this from a far larger clonotype, so it likely reflects a read error. The gene calls are TRBV28 and TRBJ2-7; 7 bases are shared with TRBD2. Trimming took 7 bases from V and 7 from J; bases not matched to a gene: 7. CDR1 is MDHEN, CDR2 SYDVKM, per germline. The CDR3 has 12 amino acids. Here the CDR3 reads CASMRENHEQYF. Written as DNA, the CDR3 is TGTGCCAGCATGCGGGAGAATCATGAGCAGTACTTC.

To note about this clonotype: This is likely an artifact of a read error, given a far larger clone one base away. The chain links TRBV5-4 to TRBJ2-1, with D possibly being TRBD2 (6 bases). V was clipped by 0 bases and J by 10 bases, with 20 bases between them. This CDR3 contains 16 residues. Looked up from germline, CDR1 is SGHNT and CDR2 is YYREEE (reference sequence). CDR3 residues: CASSLGAAGSHYEQFF. CDR3 nucleotide sequence: TGTGCCAGCAGCTTGGGGGCGGCGGGGAGTCACTACGAGCAGTTCTTC. Full variable domain (rest looked up from reference TRBV5-4 and TRBJ2-1): ETGVTQSPTHLIKTRGQQVTLRCSSQSGHNTVSWYQQALGQGPQFIFQYYREEENGRGNFPPRFSGLQFPNYSSELNVNALELDDSALYLCASSLGAAGSHYEQFFGPGTRLTVL.

This clonotype occurred many times. The rearrangement joins TRBV29-1 to TRBJ2-1, with 12 bases fitting TRBD2. The CDR3 contains 16 residues. Germline trimming cut 2 bases from V and 4 bases from J; bases unmatched to any gene: 6. The germline V gene encodes CDR1 SQVTM and CDR2 ANQGSEA. The CDR3: CSVEKDLAGGYNEQFF. CDR3 DNA: TGCAGCGTTGAAAAAGATCTAGCGGGAGGGTACAATGAGCAGTTCTTC.

In this sample, this clonotype turned up many times. The chain is built from TRBV6-6 and TRBJ2-7; perhaps TRBD1 as D (5 bases). V shed 5 bases and J shed 4 bases, with 15 bases lying between them. CDR3 length equals 14 residues. The germline V gene has CDR1 MNHNY and CDR2 SVGAGI (reference sequence). The CDR3 sequence is CASSSPGRQYEQYF. The CDR3 nucleotides are TGTGCCAGCAGTAGTCCGGGTCGACAGTACGAGCAGTACTTC.

Note on this clonotype: A clone one base away is much larger, so this may be a read error. J is TRBJ2-7 and V is TRBV5-1; TRBD2 aligns across 7 bases. The CDR3 is made up of 16 amino acids. Germline assignment: CDR1 SGHRS and CDR2 YFSETQ. CDR3 DNA: TGCGCCAGCAGCCCGGGAGGATTGGGAGCCTCAGGCGAGCGGTACTTC. Its translation: CASSPGGLGASGERYF.

This clonotype was detected ten times or more. The chain is built from TRBV5-4 and TRBJ2-7; possibly TRBD1 for D (5 bases). Germline V gene lookup returns CDR1 SGHNT and CDR2 YYREEE (reference sequence). The CDR3 covers 14 residues. V gave up 2 bases and J gave up 1 base, with 10 bases separating them. The CDR3 nucleotides are TGTGCCAGCAGCTTCCGTTCAGGGTCCTACGAGCAGTACTTC. Translating it yields CASSFRSGSYEQYF.

In its sample, this clonotype was seen many times. This rearrangement joins TRBV3-1 to TRBJ2-1; 11 nucleotides align to TRBD2. CDR3 size: 16 residues. Germline CDR1 and CDR2: LGHDT and YNNKEL (reference sequence). V was pared by 4 bases and J by 6 bases, with 8 bases of the junction left unmatched. The CDR3 region has the DNA TGTGCCAGCAGCCTTACCGGGACTAGCGGAGCCAATGAGCAGTTCTTC. This gives the protein CASSLTGTSGANEQFF.

This clonotype showed up many times. The J gene is TRBJ1-1, the V gene TRBV20-1; D gene ambiguous. This CDR3 has 15 residues. CDR1 is DFQATT and CDR2 is SNEGSKA in the germline V gene (reference sequence). The V end lost 0 bases, the J end lost 0 bases, and 11 bases lay between the germline ends. DNA of the CDR3: TGCAGTGCTAGAGAGGCCCGGACTTTGAACACTGAAGCTTTCTTT. Protein product: CSAREARTLNTEAFF.

The chain has TRBV20-1 and TRBJ1-1; D is unclear. The CDR3 length is 13 residues. With 7 bases removed from V and 5 bases from J, the gap between germline ends came to 17 bases. Germline loops: CDR1 DFQATT, CDR2 SNEGSKA (reference sequence). The chain's CDR3 is CSGGRSKNTEAFF. CDR3 nucleotide sequence: TGCAGTGGAGGTAGAAGTAAAAATACTGAAGCTTTCTTT.

This clonotype has a count of ten or more. The DNA for the CDR3 is TGTGCCAGCAGCCGGACAGCGGGAGCAACAGATACGCAGTATTTT. It is translated as CASSRTAGATDTQYF. The rearrangement joins TRBV5-4 to TRBJ2-3, with TRBD2 matching over 8 bases. CDR3 size: 15 residues. CDR1 SGHNT and CDR2 YYREEE come from the germline V gene (reference sequence). V gave up 4 bases and J gave up 3 bases; unmatched junction bases: 7.

Many counts were recorded for this clonotype. CDR3 coding DNA: TGTGCCAGCAGTTCGGCAAACAACCTCTATGGCTACACCTTC. Its protein product is CASSSANNLYGYTF. The rearrangement uses TRBV12-3 or TRBV12-4 and TRBJ1-2, with D hard to call. The CDR3 has 14 residues. The V end was cut by 4 bases, the J end by 4 bases, with 13 bases between.

To note about this clonotype: Compared with germline, one end of the junction differs, possibly owing to a read error. CDR3 coding DNA: TGCAGTCCTAGAGACCCGACAGGGGGCTGGGCAGATACGCAGTATTTT. Amino acids: CSPRDPTGGWADTQYF. The gene calls are TRBV20-1 and TRBJ2-3, with 10 positions matching TRBD1. The CDR3 contains 16 residues. In germline, CDR1 is DFQATT, CDR2 SNEGSKA (reference sequence).

This clonotype came up many times. V is TRBV6-6 and J is TRBJ1-4; no definite D call. Per germline, CDR1 MNHNY and CDR2 SVGAGI (reference sequence). The CDR3 has 15 amino acids. Trimming stripped 6 bases from V and 0 bases from J, with 11 bases between. The CDR3 protein is CASRHGRATNEKLFF. Written as DNA, the CDR3 is TGTGCCAGCAGACACGGACGTGCAACTAATGAAAAACTGTTTTTT.

By sample share, this clonotype is medium-sized. The chain has TRBV5-1 and TRBJ2-1; tentative D call: TRBD2 (5 bases). This CDR3 has 14 residues. Trimming stripped 0 bases from V and 7 bases from J, with 11 bases between. Germline CDR1 reads SGHRS; CDR2 reads YFSETQ. For the CDR3, the DNA is TGCGCCAGCAGCTTGGCTGGCCCGGGGAATGAGCAGTTCTTC. Protein: CASSLAGPGNEQFF.

This clonotype is medium-sized (0.01 to 0.1%) within its sample. This chain connects TRBV5-4 to TRBJ2-5, with TRBD2 identical over 8 bases. CDR3 size: 13 residues. Trimming at V came to 5 bases and at J to 5 bases, leaving 5 bases not matched to a gene. Per germline, CDR1 SGHNT and CDR2 YYREEE (reference sequence). This CDR3 reads CASSRGGTETQYF. The CDR3 DNA is TGTGCCAGCAGTCGGGGGGGGACCGAGACCCAGTACTTC.

Of note for this clonotype: A far larger clone lies a single base away; this is likely a read error. V is TRBV1 and J is TRBJ1-2; the table's D gene call, TRBD1, was not cross checked with the DNA. TRBV1 counts as a pseudogene. This CDR3 comprises 14 residues. The CDR3 spells CACSQDGTAYGYTF. The CDR3 DNA follows: TGTGCCTGCAGCCAAGACGGGACAGCCTATGGCTACACCTTC.

This clonotype appeared once. A far larger clone is just one base off, so this is likely a read error. CDR3 sequence: CASTPVAGGRQGEQYF. CDR3 bases: TGTGCCTCCACCCCTGTGGCGGGAGGACGACAAGGGGAGCAGTACTTC. V and J are TRBV6-2 or TRBV6-3 and TRBJ2-7; 8 positions match TRBD2. CDR3 length: 16 amino acids. The J segment lost 7 bases and the V segment lost 11 bases, leaving 22 bases of the junction unmatched. CDR1 MNHEY and CDR2 SVGEGT come from the germline V gene.

The V and J genes are TRBV13 and TRBJ1-1; weak D call: TRBD1 (6 bases). V lost 4 bases and J lost 0, with 12 bases in between. The germline gives CDR1 PRHDT, CDR2 FYEKMQ (reference sequence). The CDR3 has 15 amino acids. In nucleotides, the CDR3 is TGTGCCAGCAGCTCCTACAGGGACCTGAACACTGAAGCTTTCTTT. This encodes CASSSYRDLNTEAFF.

The rearrangement joins TRBV7-9 to TRBJ2-7; TRBD1 might be the D (6 bases). The V gene's germline CDR1 is SEHNR and CDR2 FQNEAQ (reference sequence). The CDR3 loop spans 17 amino acids. V was clipped by 2 bases and J by 5 bases, with 22 bases between them. The CDR3 loop reads CASSLKGLGTKRHEQYF. The CDR3 DNA reads as TGTGCCAGCAGCTTAAAGGGCCTGGGGACAAAGAGGCACGAGCAGTACTTC.

This clonotype was recorded at least ten times. This sequence joins TRBV19 and TRBJ2-3, with D possibly TRBD2 on 7 matching bases. This CDR3 region has 16 residues. Trimming stripped 5 bases from V and 6 bases from J, with 21 bases between. Germline V gene data show CDR1 as LNHDA and CDR2 as SQIVND (reference sequence). The DNA of the CDR3 is TGTGCCAGTAGTCCCGAAAGGAGGGGGGGAACGGATACGCAGTATTTT. Protein: CASSPERRGGTDTQYF.

This clonotype was found many times. The chain uses TRBV20-1 and TRBJ2-7, with 8 bases identical to TRBD1. V lost 5 bases, J lost 6 bases, and 12 bases stayed unmatched. CDR1 is DFQATT and CDR2 is SNEGSKA in the germline V gene (reference sequence). The CDR3 has 14 amino acids. The chain's CDR3 is CSASIMTGVSEQYF. The CDR3 coding sequence is TGCAGTGCTTCTATTATGACAGGGGTAAGCGAGCAGTACTTC.

Remarks on this clonotype: This likely reflects a read error, since a far larger clone is one base away. The chain couples TRBV6-5 to TRBJ2-7; TRBD2 matches 9 bases. The CDR3 runs to 17 residues. CDR1 MNHEY and CDR2 SVGAGI come from the germline V gene. The CDR3 is CASSYSTSGQSSYERYF. CDR3 nucleotides: TGTGCCAGCAGTTACTCGACTAGCGGACAGAGCTCCTACGAGCGGTACTTC.